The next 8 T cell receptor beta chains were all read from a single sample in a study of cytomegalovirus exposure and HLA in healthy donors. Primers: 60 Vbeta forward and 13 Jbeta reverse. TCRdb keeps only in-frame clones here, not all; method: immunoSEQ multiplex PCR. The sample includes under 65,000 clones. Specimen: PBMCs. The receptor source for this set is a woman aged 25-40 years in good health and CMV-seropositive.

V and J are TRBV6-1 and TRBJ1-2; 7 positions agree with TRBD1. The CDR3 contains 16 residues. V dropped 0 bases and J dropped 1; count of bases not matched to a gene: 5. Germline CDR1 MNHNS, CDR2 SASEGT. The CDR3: CASSEAAGTVNYGYTF. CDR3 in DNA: TGTGCCAGCAGTGAAGCGGCCGGGACAGTTAACTATGGCTACACCTTC.

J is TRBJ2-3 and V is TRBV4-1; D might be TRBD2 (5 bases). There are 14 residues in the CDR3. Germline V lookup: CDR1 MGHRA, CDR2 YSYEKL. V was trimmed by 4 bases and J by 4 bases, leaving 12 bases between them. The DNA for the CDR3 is TGCGCCAGCAGCCCACTCCAGGAGGCAGATACGCAGTATTTT. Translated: CASSPLQEADTQYF.

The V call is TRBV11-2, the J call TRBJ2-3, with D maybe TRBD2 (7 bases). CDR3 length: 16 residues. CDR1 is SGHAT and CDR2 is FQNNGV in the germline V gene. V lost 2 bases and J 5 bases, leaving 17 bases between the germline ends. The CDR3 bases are TGTGCCAGCAGCTTATCTAGCGGCGAGGGGGTAGATACGCAGTATTTT. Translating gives CASSLSSGEGVDTQYF. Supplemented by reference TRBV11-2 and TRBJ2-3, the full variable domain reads EAGVAQSPRYKIIEKRQSVAFWCNPISGHATLYWYQQILGQGPKLLIQFQNNGVVDDSQLPKDRFSAERLKGVDSTLKIQPAKLEDSAVYLCASSLSSGEGVDTQYFGPGTRLTVL.

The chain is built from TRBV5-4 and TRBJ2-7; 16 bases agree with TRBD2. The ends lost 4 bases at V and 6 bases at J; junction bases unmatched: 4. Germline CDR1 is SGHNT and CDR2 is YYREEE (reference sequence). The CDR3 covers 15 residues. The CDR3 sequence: CASSPGLAGGLEQYF. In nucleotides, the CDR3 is TGTGCCAGCAGCCCGGGACTAGCGGGGGGGCTCGAGCAGTACTTC.

The CDR3 here is CAGQTDPNTEAFF. In nucleotides, the CDR3 is TGTGCCGGCCAGACAGACCCGAACACTGAAGCTTTCTTT. The chain uses TRBV30 and TRBJ1-1; D perhaps matches TRBD1 (5 bases). This CDR3 spans 13 amino acids. CDR1 GTSNPN and CDR2 SVGIG come from the germline V gene (reference sequence). Trimming left V 8 bases short and J 1 base short, with 14 bases between.

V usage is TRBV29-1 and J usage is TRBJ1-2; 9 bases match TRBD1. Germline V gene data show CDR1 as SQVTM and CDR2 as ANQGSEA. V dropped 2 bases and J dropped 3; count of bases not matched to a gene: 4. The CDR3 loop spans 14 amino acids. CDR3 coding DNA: TGCAGCGTTGAAAACAGGGGGCTCGACTATGGCTACACCTTC. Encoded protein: CSVENRGLDYGYTF.

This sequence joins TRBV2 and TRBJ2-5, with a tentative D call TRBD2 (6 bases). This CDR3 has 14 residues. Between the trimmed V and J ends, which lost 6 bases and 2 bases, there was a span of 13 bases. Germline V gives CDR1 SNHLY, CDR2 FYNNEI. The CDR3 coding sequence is TGTGCCAGCAGGTTCCGACTAGATCAAGAGACCCAGTACTTC. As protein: CASRFRLDQETQYF.

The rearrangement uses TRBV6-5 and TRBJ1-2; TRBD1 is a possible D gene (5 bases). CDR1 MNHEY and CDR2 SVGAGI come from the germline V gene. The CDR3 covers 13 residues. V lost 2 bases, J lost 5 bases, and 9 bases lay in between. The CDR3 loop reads CASSYPDSYGYTF. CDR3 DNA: TGTGCCAGCAGTTACCCCGACAGTTATGGCTACACCTTC.